This T cell receptor (beta chain) originates from a study of cytomegalovirus exposure and HLA in healthy donors. Germline-derived CDR1 and CDR2 are LNHNV and YYDKDF (reference sequence). CDR3 length: 15 residues. V dropped 5 bases and J dropped 2 bases, with 15 bases sitting between them. It was with 60 Vbeta and 13 Jbeta primers that the PCR ran. The table came from immunoSEQ multiplex PCR; TCRdb's copy has only in-frame clones and leaves some out. The sample includes 210,000 or so clones, about 87% of them seen just once. This sequence originates from a young man in good health and CMV-seronegative. The V call is TRBV15, the J call TRBJ2-5; D possibly corresponds to TRBD1 (5 bases). The sample was PBMCs. The DNA of the CDR3 is TGTGCCACCAGCCTCCCTGGGGCTGCACAAGAGACCCAGTACTTC. Its protein is CATSLPGAAQETQYF.